The 24 T cell receptor beta chains below were found in one sample sequenced in a study of T cell responses to AZD1222 COVID-19 vaccine. Libraries were prepared by immunoSEQ multiplex PCR; TCRdb keeps only in-frame clonotypes and omits some of them. Among about 150,000 clones, 90% were seen once, and the ten largest hold roughly 3.1%. The sequencing here drew on peripheral blood, taken 28 days after the second AZD1222 dose. These receptors were taken from an adult who received the AZD1222 COVID-19 vaccine.

The V gene is TRBV10-3, the J gene TRBJ1-1; TRBD1 is a possible D gene (5 bases). Germline CDR1 ENHRY, CDR2 SYGVKD. This CDR3 is 13 amino acids long. The V gene lost 6 bases and the J gene lost 1 base, with 9 bases spanning the gap. The CDR3 DNA follows: TGTGCCATCAGGAAAACAGGGAACACTGAAGCTTTCTTT. This sequence encodes CAIRKTGNTEAFF.

This chain links TRBV5-4 with TRBJ2-7, with 7 bases aligning to TRBD1. CDR3 size: 12 residues. CDR1 and CDR2 (germline): SGHNT, YYREEE (reference sequence). V was pared by 3 bases and J by 5 bases, with 2 bases of the junction left unmatched. The CDR3 here is CASSWGQNEQYF. In DNA form, the CDR3 reads TGTGCCAGCAGCTGGGGACAGAACGAGCAGTACTTC.

The chain is built from TRBV5-1 and TRBJ2-5, with D possibly being TRBD2 (6 bases). The CDR3 is made up of 15 amino acids. Germline V lookup: CDR1 SGHRS, CDR2 YFSETQ. V was pared by 0 bases and J by 0 bases, with 9 bases between. CDR3: CASSLGPSDQETQYF. Here the CDR3 DNA reads TGCGCCAGCAGCTTGGGTCCTAGCGACCAAGAGACCCAGTACTTC.

This clone was detected only once. The gene calls are TRBV7-9 and TRBJ1-1; no reliable D call. The CDR3 spans 18 residues. CDR1 is SEHNR, CDR2 FQNEAQ, per germline (reference sequence). Trimming shortened V by 2 bases and J by 10 bases, and 29 bases separated the two germline ends. This CDR3 reads CASSLLRADKVPKRIAFF. In DNA form, the CDR3 reads TGTGCCAGCAGCTTACTCCGGGCCGACAAGGTACCAAAAAGAATAGCTTTCTTT.

V usage is TRBV9 and J usage is TRBJ2-7; D might be TRBD1 or TRBD2, each matching 5 bases. The germline gives CDR1 SGDLS, CDR2 YYNGEE. The CDR3 sequence is 17 residues long. The germline V and J ends were trimmed by 0 bases and 2 bases, with 18 bases remaining between them. CDR3 in amino acids: CASSVATGGSPPYEQYF. The CDR3 DNA is TGTGCCAGCAGCGTAGCTACAGGAGGATCACCTCCCTACGAGCAGTACTTC.

V usage is TRBV10-3 and J usage is TRBJ1-2; D might be TRBD1 (5 bases). The ends were cut back, 10 bases at V and 6 bases at J, with 24 bases in the middle. CDR3 length: 15 amino acids. Germline V gene lookup returns CDR1 ENHRY and CDR2 SYGVKD. The CDR3 is CATGRLDSKVDGYTF. DNA for the CDR3: TGTGCCACCGGGCGCTTAGACAGCAAGGTAGATGGCTACACCTTC.

The J gene is TRBJ1-4, the V gene TRBV6-5; no clear D. This CDR3 region has 14 residues. V was pared by 6 bases and J by 7 bases, with 15 bases between. Germline CDR1 reads MNHEY; CDR2 reads SVGAGI. In nucleotides, the CDR3 is TGTGCCAGCAGAACCGGTCGACACCGTGAAAAACTGTTTTTT. It encodes CASRTGRHREKLFF.

The chain joins TRBV21-1 to TRBJ2-6; the table's D call of TRBD1 was not tested on the DNA. TRBV21-1 is given as a pseudogene. The CDR3 runs 18 residues. CDR3 DNA sequence: TGTGCCAGCAGCAAAAGGGTTGGGGACAGGACTGAGGCCAACGTCCTGACTTTC. This encodes CASSKRVGDRTEANVLTF.

The table lists this clone with a few counts. One junction end disagrees with the germline gene, perhaps due to a read error. This chain joins TRBV6-1 and TRBJ1-5; TRBD1 might be the D (5 bases). From germline, CDR1 is MNHNS and CDR2 SASEGT. CDR3 length equals 13 residues. Here the CDR3 DNA reads TGTGCCAGCAGTGAAGACGCAGGGTACTCTCCAGGATTT. Its translation is CASSEDAGYSPGF.

The chain carries TRBV2 and TRBJ2-7; 15 bases line up with TRBD2. Germline V gene lookup returns CDR1 SNHLY and CDR2 FYNNEI. The CDR3 sequence is 15 residues long. V was clipped by 5 bases and J by 6 bases; unmatched bases: 5. As DNA, the CDR3 is TGTGCCAGCAGTCCAGGACTAGCGGGAGGGGTCGAGCAGTACTTC. It is translated as CASSPGLAGGVEQYF.

This clone was seen just once. This chain uses TRBV5-1 with TRBJ1-3; a possible D gene is TRBD1 (6 bases). In germline, CDR1 is SGHRS, CDR2 YFSETQ. The CDR3 contains 16 residues. The V end lost 0 bases, the J end lost 3 bases, and 13 bases lay between the germline ends. The CDR3 DNA is TGCGCCAGCAGCTTGGCGGGGGCAGTAGATGGAAACACCATATATTTT. It translates to CASSLAGAVDGNTIYF.

Written as DNA, the CDR3 is TGTGCCAGCAGTTTCATGAACACTGAAGCTTTCTTT. Translating it yields CASSFMNTEAFF. The chain employs TRBV12-3 or TRBV12-4 and TRBJ1-1; D unresolved. The CDR3 spans 12 residues. V was shortened by 3 bases and J by 0 bases, with 2 bases between the two germline ends.

The rearrangement uses TRBV7-8 and TRBJ1-3; possibly TRBD1 for D (6 bases). The germline V gene encodes CDR1 SGHVS and CDR2 FQNEAQ. CDR3 length: 17 residues. Trimming removed 4 bases from V and 4 bases from J, with 20 bases in between. CDR3 sequence reads: CASSSEFVGGSGNTIYF. CDR3 DNA sequence: TGTGCCAGCAGCTCGGAGTTCGTGGGGGGCTCCGGAAACACCATATATTTT.

This chain joins TRBV30 and TRBJ1-3; TRBD1 matches 9 bases. The CDR3 extends over 15 amino acids. The germline CDR1 and CDR2 sequences are GTSNPN and SVGIG (reference sequence). The V and J ends lost 2 bases and 2 bases, in that order; junction bases with no gene match: 4. CDR3 sequence (DNA): TGTGCCTGGAGTACACGGACAGGGGCTGGAAACACCATATATTTT. This gives the protein CAWSTRTGAGNTIYF.

The sample holds a few counts of this clone. The gene calls are TRBV5-4 and TRBJ2-2; possibly TRBD1 for D (6 bases). Germline lookup yields CDR1 SGHNT and CDR2 YYREEE (reference sequence). The length of the CDR3 is 16 residues. The V end was cut by 2 bases, the J end by 1 base, with 12 bases between. CDR3: CASSLGGTGNTGELFF. The CDR3 DNA is TGTGCCAGCAGCTTAGGGGGAACCGGGAACACCGGGGAGCTGTTTTTT.

The genes are TRBV28 and TRBJ2-2, with D tentatively TRBD1 (6 bases). This CDR3 has 16 residues. The V and J ends lost 6 bases and 3 bases respectively, with 17 bases between them. Germline values: CDR1 MDHEN, CDR2 SYDVKM. The CDR3 here is CASSPLARGYTGELFF. CDR3 nucleotide sequence: TGTGCCAGCAGCCCCCTCGCGAGGGGGTACACCGGGGAGCTGTTTTTT.

This chain links TRBV15 with TRBJ1-1; perhaps TRBD1 as D (6 bases). V was trimmed by 5 bases and J by 6 bases, leaving 16 bases between them. Germline lookup yields CDR1 LNHNV and CDR2 YYDKDF (reference sequence). The CDR3 totals 14 residues. The DNA of the CDR3 is TGTGCCACCAGCGACCCAGGCGGGGGCCCTGAAGCTTTCTTT. Residues: CATSDPGGGPEAFF.

About this clone itself: One end of the junction does not line up with germline, which may come from a read error. This chain uses TRBV2 with TRBJ1-2; D may be TRBD1 (5 bases). The CDR3 loop spans 13 amino acids. Germline V gene lookup returns CDR1 SNHLY and CDR2 FYNNEI. The CDR3 DNA reads as TGTGCCAGCAGTTCTCGGGACGGTGCGACCTGGGGATTC. This translates into CASSSRDGATWGF.

This sequence joins TRBV19 and TRBJ2-3; 7 nucleotides match TRBD2. Germline V gives CDR1 LNHDA, CDR2 SQIVND (reference sequence). V shed 5 bases and J 1 base; nucleotides not matched to a gene: 18. This CDR3 is 19 amino acids long. The CDR3 DNA sequence: TGTGCCAGTAGTTTTAACGGCGGGAGCCCTATCTTGGGCACAGATACGCAGTATTTT. Its protein is CASSFNGGSPILGTDTQYF. Filled out from reference TRBV19 and TRBJ2-3, the complete variable domain reads DGGITQSPKYLFRKEGQNVTLSCEQNLNHDAMYWYRQDPGQGLRLIYYSQIVNDFQKGDIAEGYSVSREKKESFPLTVTSAQKNPTAFYLCASSFNGGSPILGTDTQYFGPGTRLTVL.

The chain has TRBV27 and TRBJ2-2, with D possibly matching TRBD2 (5 bases). Germline V lookup: CDR1 MNHEY, CDR2 SMNVEV (reference sequence). The germline V and J ends were trimmed by 1 base and 5 bases, with 8 bases remaining between them. The CDR3 runs 14 residues. The CDR3 bases are TGTGCCAGCAGTTTATACCGGGGAACCGGGGAGCTGTTTTTT. It codes for CASSLYRGTGELFF.

V is TRBV19 and J is TRBJ1-2, with TRBD1 as a possible D gene (5 bases). Germline V gives CDR1 LNHDA, CDR2 SQIVND (reference sequence). With 4 bases removed from V and 0 bases from J, the gap between germline ends came to 12 bases. The length of the CDR3 is 15 residues. CDR3 sequence reads: CASSRDRGANYGYTF. Here the CDR3 DNA reads TGTGCCAGTAGTAGGGATCGGGGGGCTAACTATGGCTACACCTTC.

Concerning this clone itself: Its ends do not fully match the called genes, so a read error is possible. The rearrangement joins TRBV27 to TRBJ1-1; D ambiguous. Germline assignment: CDR1 MNHEY and CDR2 SMNVEV (reference sequence). The CDR3 runs to 14 residues. Here the CDR3 DNA reads TGTGCCAGCTCCCGCCGGTTTCAGAACGCTGAAGCTTTCTTT. As protein: CASSRRFQNAEAFF.

As for this clone: The identical CDR3 is also encoded by other nucleotide sequences in the sample. The chain carries TRBV5-1 and TRBJ2-2; 8 positions match TRBD2. The CDR3 is 16 amino acids. Germline V gene data show CDR1 as SGHRS and CDR2 as YFSETQ. The V gene end was trimmed by 0 bases and the J gene end by 2 bases; junction bases not matched to a gene: 3. CDR3 in amino acids: CASSLGLAGNTGELFF. The CDR3 bases are TGCGCCAGCAGCTTGGGGCTAGCGGGCAACACCGGGGAGCTGTTTTTT.

This sequence joins TRBV2 and TRBJ1-1; D might be TRBD1 (6 bases). CDR3 length equals 16 residues. Trimming shortened V by 6 bases and J by 0 bases, and 17 bases separated the two germline ends. Germline V gene data show CDR1 as SNHLY and CDR2 as FYNNEI. DNA of the CDR3: TGTGCCAGCAGCAAATCGGGGGGCGCATTGAACACTGAAGCTTTCTTT. This codes for CASSKSGGALNTEAFF.